This T cell receptor beta chain was sequenced in a study of T cell responses to AZD1222 COVID-19 vaccine. This clone was recorded a few times. Germline V gene data show CDR1 as MNHEY and CDR2 as SVGAGI. V lost 3 bases and J lost 4, with 12 bases in between. The CDR3 extends over 15 amino acids. TCRdb's table, derived via immunoSEQ multiplex PCR, lists solely in-frame clones and lacks some. The sample holds over 60,000 clones, more than 70% seen once. The rearrangement uses TRBV6-5 and TRBJ1-4; perhaps TRBD1 as D (6 bases). Sequencing was performed on peripheral blood, taken 28 days after the second dose of the MenACWY control vaccine. The origin of this receptor is an adult who received the MenACWY meningococcal vaccine as a control. CDR3 DNA sequence: TGTGCCAGCAGTTATTTCGCACAGGGTAATGAAAAACTGTTTTTT. This translates into CASSYFAQGNEKLFF.